This T cell receptor (beta chain) was sequenced during a study of immune characterization of retroperitoneal liposarcoma. The CDR3 is 16 amino acids. The trim removed 2 bases at V and 4 bases at J, leaving 8 bases unmatched. Germline-derived CDR1 and CDR2 are SEHNR and FQNEAQ (reference sequence). This clonotype is classed as large (0.1 to 1%). TCRdb recomputed calls from the PCR reads with MiXCR, one row per CDR3 protein. This table holds approximately 7,100 distinct CDR3 sequences, around 30% found once. The source is a female donor with retroperitoneal liposarcoma. What was sequenced was tumor tissue. This rearrangement joins TRBV7-9 to TRBJ2-5; 9 bases are a match to TRBD1. CDR3 sequence reads: CASSLLWTGVRETQYF. The CDR3 bases are TGTGCCAGCAGCTTATTGTGGACAGGGGTTCGAGAGACCCAGTACTTC.